This T cell receptor beta chain came from a study of T cell changes during pregnancy in multiple sclerosis. This CDR3 has 13 amino acids. Trimming took 3 bases from V and 4 from J, leaving 10 bases between them. Germline CDR1 is SGDLS and CDR2 is YYNGEE. This clone was seen repeatedly, ten times or more. TCRdb keeps only in-frame clones here, not all; method: immunoSEQ multiplex PCR. This sample has some 32,000 clones, with approximately 90% found just once. The chain combines TRBV9 with TRBJ1-1; D may be TRBD1 (6 bases). The sequences come from CD8+ T cells from peripheral blood mononuclear cells, collected in the second trimester of pregnancy. The sequence derives from a female donor with multiple sclerosis, enrolled in a pregnancy study. CDR3 DNA: TGTGCCAGCAGCGGAGGGGGTTTCACTGAAGCTTTCTTT. The encoded protein is CASSGGGFTEAFF.